This TCR beta chain was recorded in a study of cytomegalovirus exposure and HLA in healthy donors. Study at large: Roughly 80 million unique TCRs from HLA-typed donors made up an early data release.

Study conclusions and caveats: Earlier results showed most TCR beta V segments being productive about 87% or about 30% of the time.

In the PCR, 60 Vbeta and 13 Jbeta primers were used. Profiled with immunoSEQ multiplex PCR; TCRdb holds only in-frame clones, not every one. Among 110,000 or so clones listed, more than 80% were seen once. Germline V gives CDR1 MRHNA, CDR2 SNTAGT. This CDR3 spans 14 amino acids. Concerning this clone itself: As yet, its antigen is unknown.

The receptor was isolated from a middle-aged man in good health and CMV-seronegative. J is TRBJ2-5 and V is TRBV6-4; a possible D gene is TRBD1 (6 bases). The tail of the sequence fits TRBJ2-7 better, so the J call may be wrong. Material: PBMCs. The CDR3 loop is CASSDFPGAYEQYF. In nucleotides, the CDR3 is TGTGCCAGCAGTGATTTCCCAGGGGCCTACGAGCAGTACTTC.